The clone carrying this T cell receptor (beta chain) was counted only a few times. Alongside a J-beta primer mix, a sample-barcoded 5' primer served in a second PCR lasting roughly 7 to 11 cycles. Using its own MiXCR run on the 5' RACE reads, TCRdb lists one record per CDR3 protein. The table includes 1.2 million to 1.5 million distinct CDR3 sequences, roughly 40% detected once. The length of the CDR3 is 15 residues. Germline trimming cut 0 bases from V and 5 bases from J; bases unmatched to any gene: 3. This sample is drawn from a study of blood T cells in healthy people across ages. Material for sequencing was blood. The sequence came from a young woman in good health. V gene TRBV12-3 or TRBV12-4 combines with J gene TRBJ2-5, with TRBD1 matching 10 bases. This CDR3 reads CASSLATGGRETQYF. In DNA form, the CDR3 reads TGTGCCAGCAGTTTAGCGACAGGGGGCAGGGAGACCCAGTACTTC.